These 17 T cell receptor beta chains came from one sample sequenced in a study of blood T cell repertoires in COVID-19. The protocol was immunoSEQ multiplex PCR, while the TCRdb copy is restricted to in-frame clones and leaves out a portion. This sample has about 190,000 clones, with roughly nine tenths found just once. Sequencing was performed on peripheral blood. These receptors were taken from a man aged 35 to 55 with acute or convalescent COVID-19.

The rearrangement joins TRBV7-8 to TRBJ1-2, with D perhaps TRBD1 (5 bases). This CDR3 comprises 13 residues. The germline CDR1 and CDR2 sequences are SGHVS and FQNEAQ. The V end was cut by 4 bases, the J end by 4 bases, with 10 bases between. The CDR3 coding sequence is TGTGCCAGCAGCTCTGGGGCAGCCTATGGCTACACCTTC. Amino acid sequence: CASSSGAAYGYTF.

V is TRBV19 and J is TRBJ1-2, with a possible D match to TRBD1 (5 bases). CDR1 is LNHDA, CDR2 SQIVND, per germline (reference sequence). This CDR3 is 18 amino acids long. Deletions cut 1 base from V and 6 bases from J, with 24 bases between. CDR3 DNA sequence: TGTGCCAGTAGTATAGTCAGGCGGCGGATTGAGCTGGGGCATGGCTACACCTTC. Its translation: CASSIVRRRIELGHGYTF.

This chain uses TRBV5-1 with TRBJ2-7, with 7 bases fitting TRBD1. There are 16 residues in the CDR3. Germline values: CDR1 SGHRS, CDR2 YFSETQ. V trimming: 0 bases; J trimming: 1 base; junction bases outside the gene matches: 7. The DNA of the CDR3 is TGCGCCAGCAGCTTGGCCTCGGACAGGACTTCCTACGAGCAGTACTTC. Protein: CASSLASDRTSYEQYF.

The chain links TRBV30 to TRBJ2-5; possible D gene TRBD2, 6 bases. The CDR3 consists of 15 residues. Looked up from germline, CDR1 is GTSNPN and CDR2 is SVGIG (reference sequence). Between the trimmed V and J ends, which lost 0 bases and 5 bases, there was a span of 16 bases. The CDR3 reads CAWSVLGGVGETQYF. CDR3 coding DNA: TGTGCCTGGAGTGTACTTGGCGGGGTCGGGGAGACCCAGTACTTC.

The genes are TRBV24-1 and TRBJ2-2; 9 bases agree with TRBD1. V shed 7 bases, J shed 7 bases, and the junction held 9 bases outside the gene matches. Germline CDR1 KGHDR, CDR2 SFDVKD. CDR3 length equals 15 residues. CDR3 protein: CATRPRTGEGGELFF. The CDR3 region has the DNA TGTGCCACCAGGCCAAGGACAGGGGAGGGCGGGGAGCTGTTTTTT.

The V gene is TRBV12-3 or TRBV12-4, the J gene TRBJ2-5; D remains ambiguous. This CDR3 spans 11 amino acids. Trimming took 3 bases from V and 5 from J, leaving 4 bases between them. Here the CDR3 DNA reads TGTGCCAGCAGTTTCGAGGAGACCCAGTACTTC. Its protein is CASSFEETQYF.

The V and J genes are TRBV5-4 and TRBJ1-1; 11 bases map to TRBD1. The germline CDR1 and CDR2 sequences are SGHNT and YYREEE (reference sequence). The CDR3 totals 16 residues. The V and J ends lost 2 bases and 1 base, in that order; junction bases with no gene match: 4. The CDR3 here is CASSFGQGAANTEAFF. The CDR3 coding sequence is TGTGCCAGCAGCTTTGGACAGGGGGCGGCGAACACTGAAGCTTTCTTT.

V gene TRBV5-1 combines with J gene TRBJ2-3; the D gene is possibly TRBD2 (6 bases). The germline V and J ends were trimmed by 7 bases and 2 bases, with 11 bases remaining between them. This CDR3 region has 13 residues. Germline loops: CDR1 SGHRS, CDR2 YFSETQ. The DNA of the CDR3 is TGCGCCAGCTCGGGACTCTCCACAGATACGCAGTATTTT. Encoded protein: CASSGLSTDTQYF. Using reference TRBV5-1 and TRBJ2-3 for the parts outside the CDR3, the full variable domain is KAGVTQTPRYLIKTRGQQVTLSCSPISGHRSVSWYQQTPGQGLQFLFEYFSETQRNKGNFPGRFSGRQFSNSRSEMNVSTLELGDSALYLCASSGLSTDTQYFGPGTRLTVL.

The rearrangement links TRBV10-2 to TRBJ2-7; TRBD1 agrees at 8 bases. Germline V gene data show CDR1 as WSHSY and CDR2 as SAAADI. V lost 7 bases to trimming and J lost 7 bases; unmatched junction nucleotides: 12. The CDR3 runs 14 residues. The DNA for the CDR3 is TGCGCCAGCATTATGGAGACAGGGGCGCGAGAGCAGTACTTC. As protein: CASIMETGAREQYF.

The V call is TRBV7-3, the J call TRBJ1-1; D unresolved. The CDR3 consists of 13 residues. Per germline, CDR1 SGHTA and CDR2 FQGTGA. Trimming shortened V by 1 base and J by 2 bases, and 5 bases separated the two germline ends. The CDR3, as DNA: TGTGCCAGCAGCTTAAGCCTAAACACTGAAGCTTTCTTT. Its protein is CASSLSLNTEAFF.

This clone was counted a single time. The V and J genes are TRBV6-1 and TRBJ1-1; the D is unclear. Deletions cut 0 bases from V and 0 bases from J, with 5 bases between. The length of the CDR3 is 14 residues. The germline V gene encodes CDR1 MNHNS and CDR2 SASEGT. The CDR3, as DNA: TGTGCCAGCAGTGAAGCACAGATGAACACTGAAGCTTTCTTT. Encoded protein: CASSEAQMNTEAFF.

Only one count was recorded for this clone. The V and J genes are TRBV10-1 and TRBJ1-1; D gene ambiguous. The CDR3 runs 13 residues. V was cut by 2 bases and J by 0 bases, with 4 bases left in between. CDR1 is WNHNN, CDR2 SYGVQD, per germline (reference sequence). This CDR3 reads CASSETVNTEAFF. CDR3 sequence (DNA): TGCGCCAGCAGTGAGACAGTGAACACTGAAGCTTTCTTT.

The rearrangement uses TRBV7-8 and TRBJ1-5, with D uncertain. Looked up from germline, CDR1 is SGHVS and CDR2 is FQNEAQ. V lost 5 bases, J lost 2 bases, and 16 bases lay in between. This CDR3 has 16 amino acids. Here the CDR3 DNA reads TGTGCCAGCAGCCCAGGACTACTGTGGGGCAATCAGCCCCAGCATTTT. It is translated as CASSPGLLWGNQPQHF.

This clone was counted ten times or more. Additional DNA sequences in this sample encode the identical CDR3. This chain links TRBV25-1 with TRBJ2-5, with TRBD1 as a possible D gene (5 bases). CDR3 size: 14 residues. Trimming cost V 2 bases and J 0 bases, with 7 bases left between them. CDR1 MGHDK and CDR2 SYGVNS come from the germline V gene. CDR3 in amino acids: CASSERGHQETQYF. CDR3 nucleotide sequence: TGTGCCAGCAGTGAAAGGGGTCACCAAGAGACCCAGTACTTC.

The V and J genes are TRBV12-3 or TRBV12-4 and TRBJ2-4, with 7 bases lining up with TRBD1. This CDR3 is built from 12 residues. The V segment lost 5 bases and the J segment 10 bases; nucleotides outside the gene matches: 5. CDR3 region: CASSTLTGIQYF. Written as DNA, the CDR3 is TGTGCCAGCAGTACCCTGACAGGGATTCAGTACTTC.

This chain joins TRBV10-3 and TRBJ2-2; 8 bases fit TRBD2. The length of the CDR3 is 15 residues. Germline V gene sequence: CDR1 ENHRY, CDR2 SYGVKD. Trimming removed 8 bases from V and 7 bases from J; junction bases left unmatched: 12. CDR3 residues: CAIAISGGQYGELFF. Written as DNA, the CDR3 is TGTGCCATCGCGATCAGCGGGGGCCAATACGGGGAGCTGTTTTTT.

This clone has just one count. The J gene is TRBJ2-2, the V gene TRBV7-8; TRBD1 matches at 9 bases. J lost 5 bases, V lost 4 bases, and 5 bases had no gene match. The CDR3 covers 15 residues. Per the germline V gene, CDR1 is SGHVS and CDR2 is FQNEAQ. The CDR3: CASSSSGTGTGELFF. Here the CDR3 DNA reads TGTGCCAGCAGCTCGTCCGGGACAGGGACCGGGGAGCTGTTTTTT.